The following is a T cell receptor (beta chain) sequence with its context. In the authors' workflow: Counts of nucleated cells, estimated from reference gene primer amplification, were obtained. Profiling relied on immunoSEQ multiplex PCR, and the TCRdb table lists in-frame clones only, not all of them. The DNA was the basis for D and trimming; V, J and clone size are from that table. The sample consists of around 25,000 clones, roughly nine tenths of them appearing once. This entry belongs to a study of blood T cell repertoires in COVID-19. Study summary: Acute-phase and convalescent COVID-19 samples originated in the United States, Italy and Spain.

This receptor was identified in a man between 65 and 85 years old with acute or convalescent COVID-19. The source material was peripheral blood.

CDR3 in amino acids: CASSPYTAATPRRTGELFF. The CDR3 DNA sequence: TGTGCCAGCAGCCCTTATACCGCAGCCACTCCGAGGCGCACCGGGGAGCTGTTTTTT. The chain has TRBV5-6 and TRBJ2-2; D not certain. The length of the CDR3 is 19 residues. V lost 4 bases and J 4 bases, leaving 26 bases between the germline ends. The germline V gene encodes CDR1 SGHDT and CDR2 YYEEEE.